The 32 T cell receptor beta chains below were found in one sample sequenced in a study of shared clonotypes between healthy human individuals. CD45RO negativity and positive selection for CCR7 defined naive CD8 cells, a population that excluded terminally differentiated effector memory CD45RA+ cells. Sequenced by immunoSEQ multiplex PCR; TCRdb stores in-frame clones only, minus some. The sample includes approximately 720,000 clones, just over 90% of them seen just once. Sequences were obtained from naive CD8+ T cells sorted from blood. These receptors were obtained from a man between 25 and 39 years old in good health.

This clone was found a few times. This chain uses TRBV19 with TRBJ1-5; weak D call: TRBD1 (5 bases). The V gene lost 4 bases and the J gene lost 0 bases, with 10 bases spanning the gap. Germline CDR1 reads LNHDA; CDR2 reads SQIVND (reference sequence). CDR3 length equals 15 residues. As DNA, the CDR3 is TGTGCCAGTAGTACAGGGACCAGTAGCAATCAGCCCCAGCATTTT. Its protein is CASSTGTSSNQPQHF. Full variable domain (missing parts from reference TRBV19 and TRBJ1-5): DGGITQSPKYLFRKEGQNVTLSCEQNLNHDAMYWYRQDPGQGLRLIYYSQIVNDFQKGDIAEGYSVSREKKESFPLTVTSAQKNPTAFYLCASSTGTSSNQPQHFGDGTRLSIL.

The chain joins TRBV7-9 to TRBJ1-1; TRBD1 might be the D (5 bases). CDR1 is SEHNR, CDR2 FQNEAQ, per germline (reference sequence). V was trimmed by 2 bases and J by 0 bases, leaving 16 bases between them. The CDR3 contains 17 residues. The CDR3 nucleotides are TGTGCCAGCAGCTTACCCCTAGGGGCTAGGATGAACACTGAAGCTTTCTTT. Residues: CASSLPLGARMNTEAFF.

This rearrangement joins TRBV7-6 to TRBJ2-1; 12 bases fit TRBD2. There are 16 residues in the CDR3. Germline loops: CDR1 SGHVS, CDR2 FNYEAQ. Unmatched junction bases numbered 8, after V lost 5 bases and J lost 6 bases. The CDR3 spells CASSPLTSGSANEQFF. CDR3 coding DNA: TGTGCCAGCAGCCCACTGACTAGCGGGAGTGCCAATGAGCAGTTCTTC.

The chain joins TRBV4-3 to TRBJ2-1, with D perhaps matching TRBD2 (6 bases). V was clipped by 1 base and J by 2 bases, with 12 bases between them. This CDR3 contains 16 residues. Per germline, CDR1 LGHNA and CDR2 YSLEER. CDR3 sequence: CASSQVGSPPYNEQFF. CDR3 nucleotides: TGCGCCAGCAGCCAAGTCGGGAGCCCCCCCTACAATGAGCAGTTCTTC.

The rearrangement uses TRBV5-4 and TRBJ2-3; 11 bases are a match to TRBD1. Germline V gives CDR1 SGHNT, CDR2 YYREEE (reference sequence). The CDR3 runs 15 residues. With 1 base clipped from V and 3 bases from J, the junction kept 1 base outside the gene matches. The DNA for the CDR3 is TGTGCCAGCAGCTTGAGGGACAGGGGGACAGATACGCAGTATTTT. Its translation: CASSLRDRGTDTQYF.

The rearrangement links TRBV27 to TRBJ1-3; D gene unclear. Germline-derived CDR1 and CDR2 are MNHEY and SMNVEV (reference sequence). This CDR3 is built from 15 residues. Trimming cost V 6 bases and J 4 bases, with 16 bases left between them. In DNA form, the CDR3 reads TGTGCCAGCAGATCAGGAGGGTCCCTAGGAAACACCATATATTTT. Translating it yields CASRSGGSLGNTIYF.

The V gene is TRBV6-1, the J gene TRBJ1-5; D is uncertain. Germline V CDR1 and CDR2: MNHNS, SASEGT. The CDR3 covers 10 residues. V shed 7 bases and J shed 11 bases, with 9 bases lying between them. The CDR3 reads CASNSGAQHF. CDR3 nucleotide sequence: TGTGCCAGCAACAGTGGTGCCCAGCATTTT.

The CDR3 reads CASSFSGTSGSGAADTQYF. The CDR3 DNA reads TGTGCCAGCAGCTTCTCAGGGACTAGCGGGAGTGGGGCGGCAGATACGCAGTATTTT. V is TRBV13 and J is TRBJ2-3, with TRBD2 matching 14 bases. The ends lost 3 bases at V and 4 bases at J; junction bases unmatched: 12. Per germline, CDR1 PRHDT and CDR2 FYEKMQ (reference sequence). The CDR3 is made up of 19 amino acids. Combining the CDR3 with reference TRBV13 and TRBJ2-3 gives the whole variable domain AAGVIQSPRHLIKEKRETATLKCYPIPRHDTVYWYQQGPGQDPQFLISFYEKMQSDKGSIPDRFSAQQFSDYHSELNMSSLELGDSALYFCASSFSGTSGSGAADTQYFGPGTRLTVL.

The chain has TRBV27 and TRBJ1-2, with D perhaps matching TRBD1 (6 bases). Trimming shortened V by 5 bases and J by 0 bases, and 19 bases separated the two germline ends. Germline-derived CDR1 and CDR2 are MNHEY and SMNVEV (reference sequence). CDR3 size: 17 residues. CDR3 sequence reads: CASSNIFFRGANYGYTF. The DNA of the CDR3 is TGTGCCAGCAGTAATATTTTTTTCAGGGGAGCTAACTATGGCTACACCTTC.

V and J are TRBV7-2 and TRBJ1-5, with TRBD1 identical over 12 bases. The CDR3 covers 18 residues. The V segment lost 5 bases and the J segment 2 bases; nucleotides outside the gene matches: 10. Per the germline V gene, CDR1 is SGHTA and CDR2 is FQGNSA. CDR3 nucleotide sequence: TGTGCCAGCAGCCTCGGGACAGGGGGCGCCCCGGGCAATCAGCCCCAGCATTTT. This sequence encodes CASSLGTGGAPGNQPQHF.

This chain uses TRBV10-3 with TRBJ2-6; D gene uncertain. The CDR3 contains 16 residues. CDR1 and CDR2 (germline): ENHRY, SYGVKD. Trimming shortened V by 2 bases and J by 0 bases, and 8 bases separated the two germline ends. The CDR3 protein is CAISEPGSSGANVLTF. CDR3 coding DNA: TGTGCCATCAGTGAGCCTGGATCCTCTGGGGCCAACGTCCTGACTTTC.

V usage is TRBV5-4 and J usage is TRBJ2-7; D possibly corresponds to TRBD1 (5 bases). V was clipped by 1 base and J by 3 bases, with 11 bases between them. Germline-derived CDR1 and CDR2 are SGHNT and YYREEE (reference sequence). The CDR3 sequence is 14 residues long. The CDR3 reads CASSLFQGSYEQYF. The CDR3, as DNA: TGTGCCAGCAGCTTGTTCCAGGGAAGCTACGAGCAGTACTTC.

V usage is TRBV5-4 and J usage is TRBJ2-3; D gene ambiguous. The CDR3 runs to 13 residues. The germline CDR1 and CDR2 sequences are SGHNT and YYREEE (reference sequence). The V end was cut by 0 bases, the J end by 6 bases, with 8 bases between. CDR3 residues: CASSLGTADTQYF. CDR3 DNA sequence: TGTGCCAGCAGCTTGGGGACCGCGGATACGCAGTATTTT.

This rearrangement joins TRBV29-1 to TRBJ2-7; no clear D. The CDR3 covers 13 residues. V was trimmed by 5 bases and J by 1 base, leaving 12 bases between them. From germline, CDR1 is SQVTM and CDR2 ANQGSEA. In DNA form, the CDR3 reads TGCAGCGTTCAGAGGACGGATTCCTACGAGCAGTACTTC. Translated: CSVQRTDSYEQYF.

This chain connects TRBV5-6 to TRBJ2-7; a possible D gene is TRBD1 (6 bases). Per the germline V gene, CDR1 is SGHDT and CDR2 is YYEEEE. The V end was cut by 2 bases, the J end by 0 bases, with 9 bases between. This CDR3 comprises 14 residues. Here the CDR3 reads CASSLQGLSYEQYF. The CDR3 DNA is TGTGCCAGCAGCTTACAGGGCCTCTCCTACGAGCAGTACTTC.

The chain joins TRBV11-2 to TRBJ2-7; 7 bases fit TRBD1. The germline V gene has CDR1 SGHAT and CDR2 FQNNGV. CDR3 length equals 15 residues. The V segment lost 6 bases and the J segment 3 bases; nucleotides outside the gene matches: 11. The CDR3 nucleotides are TGTGCCAGCAGGGAAAACAGGGGCTTATTCTACGAGCAGTACTTC. Translated: CASRENRGLFYEQYF.

This clone was found a few times. The chain recombines TRBV11-2 with TRBJ1-1, with D perhaps TRBD1 (5 bases). The CDR3 contains 13 residues. Trimming stripped 6 bases from V and 7 bases from J, with 15 bases between. Germline-derived CDR1 and CDR2 are SGHAT and FQNNGV. DNA for the CDR3: TGTGCCAGCAGACACCAAGGGACGGATGAAGCTTTCTTT. Its protein is CASRHQGTDEAFF.

The chain links TRBV7-9 to TRBJ2-2; D not certain. V dropped 5 bases and J dropped 6 bases, with 10 bases sitting between them. The CDR3 totals 13 residues. Germline V gene lookup returns CDR1 SEHNR and CDR2 FQNEAQ (reference sequence). This chain's CDR3 is CASSPPGPGELFF. CDR3 sequence (DNA): TGTGCCAGCAGCCCCCCCGGGCCCGGGGAGCTGTTTTTT.

The V call is TRBV29-1, the J call TRBJ2-1; 7 bases align to TRBD2. Germline V CDR1 and CDR2: SQVTM, ANQGSEA. The length of the CDR3 is 16 residues. Losses at the gene ends were 5 bases for V and 0 bases for J; bases not matched to a gene: 10. Here the CDR3 DNA reads TGCAGCGTTACCCACACGGGCGGGAGCTCCTACAATGAGCAGTTCTTC. This gives the protein CSVTHTGGSSYNEQFF.

The V call is TRBV7-6, the J call TRBJ2-7, with a weak D call TRBD1 (6 bases). CDR1 and CDR2 (germline): SGHVS, FNYEAQ. The V gene lost 1 base and the J gene lost 0 bases, with 13 bases spanning the gap. CDR3 length equals 16 residues. The CDR3 coding sequence is TGTGCCAGCAGCTTAGGGGACACACGGTCCTCCTACGAGCAGTACTTC. This codes for CASSLGDTRSSYEQYF.

V and J are TRBV6-6 and TRBJ2-7; no clear D. CDR1 and CDR2 from the germline V gene are MNHNY and SVGAGI (reference sequence). The length of the CDR3 is 15 residues. V lost 6 bases, J lost 0 bases, and 15 bases lay in between. The CDR3 DNA sequence: TGTGCCAGCAGATCCACTGGGCAGAGCTCCTACGAGCAGTACTTC. This translates into CASRSTGQSSYEQYF.

This clone has only one observation. The J gene is TRBJ2-5, the V gene TRBV5-1; 7 bases align to TRBD2. The CDR3 has 17 amino acids. Germline V CDR1 and CDR2: SGHRS, YFSETQ. With 4 bases clipped from V and 1 base from J, the junction kept 13 bases outside the gene matches. This CDR3 reads CASSRRASGLLQETQYF. In DNA form, the CDR3 reads TGCGCCAGCAGCCGACGAGCTAGCGGCCTACTCCAAGAGACCCAGTACTTC.

The gene calls are TRBV7-9 and TRBJ2-6; D is uncertain. Between the trimmed V and J ends, which lost 1 base and 4 bases, there was a span of 5 bases. Per germline, CDR1 SEHNR and CDR2 FQNEAQ (reference sequence). The CDR3 extends over 14 amino acids. Here the CDR3 DNA reads TGTGCCAGCAGCTTAGATCTCGGGGCCAACGTCCTGACTTTC. It encodes CASSLDLGANVLTF.

The chain uses TRBV30 and TRBJ2-5, with 11 bases matching TRBD2. The length of the CDR3 is 14 residues. Per germline, CDR1 GTSNPN and CDR2 SVGIG (reference sequence). V shed 3 bases and J 2 bases; nucleotides not matched to a gene: 2. This CDR3 reads CAWRGLAVQETQYF. The CDR3 DNA sequence: TGTGCCTGGAGGGGACTAGCGGTACAAGAGACCCAGTACTTC.

The J gene is TRBJ2-5, the V gene TRBV4-1, with D unclear. Germline CDR1 reads MGHRA; CDR2 reads YSYEKL. This CDR3 region has 14 residues. The V and J ends lost 2 bases and 2 bases respectively, with 9 bases between them. The CDR3 coding sequence is TGCGCCAGCAGCCAAAAGTCTTATCAAGAGACCCAGTACTTC. It translates to CASSQKSYQETQYF.

This clone was counted once. V and J are TRBV27 and TRBJ1-4, with D unclear. Deletions cut 1 base from V and 4 bases from J, with 4 bases between. The CDR3 extends over 13 amino acids. The germline gives CDR1 MNHEY, CDR2 SMNVEV (reference sequence). The CDR3 bases are TGTGCCAGCAGTTTATTCAATAATGAAAAACTGTTTTTT. Amino acids: CASSLFNNEKLFF.

For this clone: Relative to the germline gene, one junction end is altered; a read error may explain this. The chain links TRBV7-7 to TRBJ2-1, with 9 positions matching TRBD2. In germline, CDR1 is SSHAT, CDR2 FNYEAQ (reference sequence). This CDR3 contains 15 residues. The CDR3 loop reads CASSPSGTSRNEQFF. The CDR3 region has the DNA TGTGCTAGCAGCCCCTCTGGGACTAGCAGAAATGAGCAGTTCTTC.

The CDR3: CASSPPNSDILEQYF. CDR3 sequence (DNA): TGTGCCAGCAGCCCCCCTAATTCAGACATCCTCGAGCAGTACTTC. The chain recombines TRBV9 with TRBJ2-7; D not resolved. The V and J ends lost 4 bases and 6 bases respectively, with 20 bases between them. Germline V lookup: CDR1 SGDLS, CDR2 YYNGEE. This CDR3 is built from 15 residues.

The CDR3 here is CASGKTVQETQYF. CDR3 nucleotides: TGTGCCAGCGGGAAGACAGTCCAAGAGACCCAGTACTTC. This rearrangement joins TRBV7-9 to TRBJ2-5, with D possibly matching TRBD1 (5 bases). Germline CDR1 reads SEHNR; CDR2 reads FQNEAQ (reference sequence). The CDR3 covers 13 residues. V was shortened by 8 bases and J by 1 base, with 11 bases between the two germline ends.

This clone occurred a few times. V gene TRBV19 combines with J gene TRBJ2-7; TRBD1 aligns across 8 bases. The CDR3 spans 13 residues. V dropped 5 bases and J dropped 4; count of bases not matched to a gene: 4. CDR1 and CDR2 (germline): LNHDA, SQIVND (reference sequence). The chain's CDR3 is CASSGQGNYEQYF. DNA of the CDR3: TGTGCCAGTAGTGGACAGGGAAATTACGAGCAGTACTTC.

The chain combines TRBV7-9 with TRBJ1-4; D gene unclear. Trimming pared 4 bases from V and 6 bases from J, leaving 15 bases between. The CDR3 sequence is 15 residues long. Germline V gene sequence: CDR1 SEHNR, CDR2 FQNEAQ (reference sequence). In DNA, the CDR3 is TGTGCCAGCAGCTCCGCCCCGTGGGATGATGAAAAACTGTTTTTT. This gives the protein CASSSAPWDDEKLFF.

This clone has a single count. The rearrangement uses TRBV7-9 and TRBJ2-2; the D is unclear. The CDR3 extends over 18 amino acids. Germline V CDR1 and CDR2: SEHNR, FQNEAQ (reference sequence). V was trimmed by 5 bases and J by 1 base, leaving 20 bases between them. The CDR3 sequence is CASSQPPFTAGNTGELFF. In DNA, the CDR3 is TGTGCCAGCAGCCAACCCCCCTTTACGGCTGGGAACACCGGGGAGCTGTTTTTT. Based on the CDR3 plus reference TRBV7-9 and TRBJ2-2, the full variable domain is DTGVSQNPRHKITKRGQNVTFRCDPISEHNRLYWYRQTLGQGPEFLTYFQNEAQLEKSRLLSDRFSAERPKGSFSTLEIQRTEQGDSAMYLCASSQPPFTAGNTGELFFGEGSRLTVL.